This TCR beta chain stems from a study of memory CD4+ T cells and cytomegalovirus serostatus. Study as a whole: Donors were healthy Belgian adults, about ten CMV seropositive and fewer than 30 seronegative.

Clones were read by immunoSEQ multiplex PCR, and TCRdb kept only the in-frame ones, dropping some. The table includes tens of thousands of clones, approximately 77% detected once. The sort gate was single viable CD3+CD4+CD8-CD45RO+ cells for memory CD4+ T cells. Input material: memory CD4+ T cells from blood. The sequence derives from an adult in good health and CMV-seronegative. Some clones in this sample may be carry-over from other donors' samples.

CDR3 DNA: TGTGCCAGCAATACAGGGGGCGCGATCGCTGAAGCTTTCTTT. Translated: CASNTGGAIAEAFF. The genes are TRBV2 and TRBJ1-1; 9 bases fit TRBD1. The CDR3 covers 14 residues. Germline V lookup: CDR1 SNHLY, CDR2 FYNNEI. Trimming cost V 7 bases and J 6 bases; bases outside gene matches: 9.